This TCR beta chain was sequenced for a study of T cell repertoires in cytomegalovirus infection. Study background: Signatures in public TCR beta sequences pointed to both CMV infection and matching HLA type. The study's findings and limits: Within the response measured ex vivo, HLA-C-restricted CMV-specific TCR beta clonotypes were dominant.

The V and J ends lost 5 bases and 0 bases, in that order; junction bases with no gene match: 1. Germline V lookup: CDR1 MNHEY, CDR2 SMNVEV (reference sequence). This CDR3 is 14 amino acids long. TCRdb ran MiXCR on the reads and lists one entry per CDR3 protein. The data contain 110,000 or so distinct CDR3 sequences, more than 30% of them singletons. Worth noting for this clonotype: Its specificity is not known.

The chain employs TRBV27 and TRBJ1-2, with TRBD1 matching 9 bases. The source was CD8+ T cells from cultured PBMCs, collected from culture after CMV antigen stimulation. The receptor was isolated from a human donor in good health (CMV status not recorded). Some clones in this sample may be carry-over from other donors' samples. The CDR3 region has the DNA TGTGCCAGCAGTCGGACAGGGGCTAACTATGGCTACACCTTC. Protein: CASSRTGANYGYTF.